This TCR beta chain is from a study of cytomegalovirus exposure and HLA in healthy donors. Using immunoSEQ multiplex PCR, the repertoire was profiled, and TCRdb retains in-frame clones only, with some absent. The sample includes about 120,000 clones, approximately 87% of them seen just once. General study points: Reports indicated that the classifier achieved high specificity and sensitivity in diagnosing cytomegalovirus status.

As for this clone: The antigen remains undetermined.

V shed 3 bases and J 1 base; nucleotides not matched to a gene: 1. From germline, CDR1 is WNHNN and CDR2 SYGVQD (reference sequence). The CDR3 is made up of 14 amino acids. Source material: PBMCs. This chain joins TRBV10-1 and TRBJ2-7; 9 positions agree with TRBD2. This clonotype was sampled from a woman in her 30s in good health and CMV-seronegative. The CDR3 nucleotides are TGCGCCAGCAGTGATAGCGGGGGATCCTACGAGCAGTACTTC. Encoded protein: CASSDSGGSYEQYF.